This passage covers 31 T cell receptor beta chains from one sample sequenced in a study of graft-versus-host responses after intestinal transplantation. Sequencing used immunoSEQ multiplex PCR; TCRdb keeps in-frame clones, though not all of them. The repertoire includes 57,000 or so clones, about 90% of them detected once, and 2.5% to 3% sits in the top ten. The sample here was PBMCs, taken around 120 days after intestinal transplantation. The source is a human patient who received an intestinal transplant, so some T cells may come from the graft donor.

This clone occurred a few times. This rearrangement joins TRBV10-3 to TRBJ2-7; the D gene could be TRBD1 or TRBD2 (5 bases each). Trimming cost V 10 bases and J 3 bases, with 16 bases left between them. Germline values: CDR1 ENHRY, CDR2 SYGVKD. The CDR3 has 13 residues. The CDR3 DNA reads TGTGCCACAGGTCAGGGTGGGGGCTACGAGCAGTACTTC. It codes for CATGQGGGYEQYF.

The CDR3 reads CASSDSSGGVETQYF. CDR3 nucleotide sequence: TGTGCCAGCAGTGACTCATCAGGAGGGGTAGAGACCCAGTACTTC. The chain employs TRBV6-4 and TRBJ2-5; possibly TRBD2 for D (6 bases). The CDR3 has 15 residues. V was shortened by 0 bases and J by 4 bases, with 12 bases between the two germline ends. The germline CDR1 and CDR2 sequences are MRHNA and SNTAGT.

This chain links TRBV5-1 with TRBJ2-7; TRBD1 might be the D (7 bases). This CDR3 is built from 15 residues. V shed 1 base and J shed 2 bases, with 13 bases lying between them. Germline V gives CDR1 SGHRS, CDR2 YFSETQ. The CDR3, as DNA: TGCGCCAGCAGCTTGCGGACAGGCGGGGCCTACGAGCAGTACTTC. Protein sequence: CASSLRTGGAYEQYF. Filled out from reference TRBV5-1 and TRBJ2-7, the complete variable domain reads KAGVTQTPRYLIKTRGQQVTLSCSPISGHRSVSWYQQTPGQGLQFLFEYFSETQRNKGNFPGRFSGRQFSNSRSEMNVSTLELGDSALYLCASSLRTGGAYEQYFGPGTRLTVT.

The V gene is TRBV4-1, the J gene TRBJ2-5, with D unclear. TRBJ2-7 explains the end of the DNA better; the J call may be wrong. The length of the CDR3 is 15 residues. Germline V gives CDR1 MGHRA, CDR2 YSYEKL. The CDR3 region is CASSHGPGLVSEQYF. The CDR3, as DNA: TGCGCCAGCAGCCATGGTCCTGGCCTAGTCAGCGAGCAGTACTTC.

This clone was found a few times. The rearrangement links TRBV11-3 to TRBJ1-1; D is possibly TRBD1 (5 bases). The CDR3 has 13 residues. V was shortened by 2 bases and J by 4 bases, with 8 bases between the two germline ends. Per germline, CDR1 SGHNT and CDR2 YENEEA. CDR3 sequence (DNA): TGTGCCAGCAGCTTAAACCAGGGCACTGAAGCTTTCTTT. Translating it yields CASSLNQGTEAFF.

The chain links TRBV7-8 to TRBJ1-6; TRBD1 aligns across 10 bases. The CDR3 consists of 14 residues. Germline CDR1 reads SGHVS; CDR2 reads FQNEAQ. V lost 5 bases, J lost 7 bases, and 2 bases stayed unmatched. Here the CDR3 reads CASSPGQGNSPLHF. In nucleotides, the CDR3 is TGTGCCAGCAGCCCGGGACAGGGGAATTCACCCCTCCACTTT.

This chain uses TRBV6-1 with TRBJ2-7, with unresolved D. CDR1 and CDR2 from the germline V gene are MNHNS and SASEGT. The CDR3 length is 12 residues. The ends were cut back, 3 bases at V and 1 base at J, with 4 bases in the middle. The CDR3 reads CASSEGSYEQYF. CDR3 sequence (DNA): TGTGCCAGCAGTGAGGGGTCCTACGAGCAGTACTTC.

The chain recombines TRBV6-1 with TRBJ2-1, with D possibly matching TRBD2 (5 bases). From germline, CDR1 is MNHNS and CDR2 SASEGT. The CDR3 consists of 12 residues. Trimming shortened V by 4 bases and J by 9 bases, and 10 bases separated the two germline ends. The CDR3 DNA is TGTGCCAGCAGTGGAGAAGCGGCTGAGCAGTTCTTC. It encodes CASSGEAAEQFF.

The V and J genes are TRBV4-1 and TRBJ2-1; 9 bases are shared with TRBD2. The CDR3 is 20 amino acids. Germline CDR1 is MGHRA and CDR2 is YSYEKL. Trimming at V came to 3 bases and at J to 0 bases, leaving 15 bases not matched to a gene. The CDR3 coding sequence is TGCGCCAGCAGCCAGTCGACTAGCGGACTACTTGTGAGCTCCTACAATGAGCAGTTCTTC. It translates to CASSQSTSGLLVSSYNEQFF.

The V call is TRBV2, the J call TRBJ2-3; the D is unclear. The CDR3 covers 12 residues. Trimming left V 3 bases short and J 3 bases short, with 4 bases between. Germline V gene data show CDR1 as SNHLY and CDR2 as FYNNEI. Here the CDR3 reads CASSDRTDTQYF. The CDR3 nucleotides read TGTGCCAGCAGTGATAGGACAGATACGCAGTATTTT.

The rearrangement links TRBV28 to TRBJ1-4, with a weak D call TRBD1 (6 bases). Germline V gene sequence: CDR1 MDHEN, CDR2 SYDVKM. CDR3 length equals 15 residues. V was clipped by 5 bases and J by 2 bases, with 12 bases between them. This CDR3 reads CASSVLDSTNEKLFF. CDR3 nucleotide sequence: TGTGCCAGCAGTGTATTGGACAGCACTAATGAAAAACTGTTTTTT.

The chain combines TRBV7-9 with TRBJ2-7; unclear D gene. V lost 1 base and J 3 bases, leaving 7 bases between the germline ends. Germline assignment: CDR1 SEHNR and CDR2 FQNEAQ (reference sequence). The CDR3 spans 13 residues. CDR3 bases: TGTGCCAGCAGCTTAGATGTGTTCTACGAGCAGTACTTC. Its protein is CASSLDVFYEQYF.

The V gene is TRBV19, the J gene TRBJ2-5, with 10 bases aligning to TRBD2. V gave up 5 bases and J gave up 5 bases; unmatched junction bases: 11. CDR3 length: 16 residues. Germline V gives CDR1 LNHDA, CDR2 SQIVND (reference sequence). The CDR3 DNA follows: TGTGCCAGTAGTCTAGGGCTCGGACTAGCGGCGGAGACCCAGTACTTC. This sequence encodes CASSLGLGLAAETQYF.

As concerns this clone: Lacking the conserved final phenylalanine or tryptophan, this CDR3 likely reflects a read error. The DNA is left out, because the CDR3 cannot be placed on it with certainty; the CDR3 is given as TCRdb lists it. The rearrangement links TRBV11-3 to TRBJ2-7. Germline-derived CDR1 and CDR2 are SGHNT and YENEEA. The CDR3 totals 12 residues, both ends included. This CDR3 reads CASSSFKGRMVE.

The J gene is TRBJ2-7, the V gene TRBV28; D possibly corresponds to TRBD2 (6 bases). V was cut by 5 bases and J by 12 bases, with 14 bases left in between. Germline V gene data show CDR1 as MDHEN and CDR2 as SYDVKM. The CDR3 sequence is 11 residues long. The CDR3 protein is CASSAGPVVYF. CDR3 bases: TGTGCCAGCAGTGCGGGACCCGTGGTGTACTTC.

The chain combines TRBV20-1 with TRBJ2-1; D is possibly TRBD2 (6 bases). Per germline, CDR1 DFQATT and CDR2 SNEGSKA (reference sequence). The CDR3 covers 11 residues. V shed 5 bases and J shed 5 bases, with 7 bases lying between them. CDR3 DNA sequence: TGCAGTGCTGGAGGGGACAATGAGCAGTTCTTC. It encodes CSAGGDNEQFF.

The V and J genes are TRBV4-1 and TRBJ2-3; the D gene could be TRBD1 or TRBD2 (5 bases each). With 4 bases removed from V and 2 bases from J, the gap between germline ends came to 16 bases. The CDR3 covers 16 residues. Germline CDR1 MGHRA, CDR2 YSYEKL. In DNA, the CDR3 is TGCGCCAGCAGCCTCACCTGGGGGACCATCACAGATACGCAGTATTTT. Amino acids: CASSLTWGTITDTQYF.

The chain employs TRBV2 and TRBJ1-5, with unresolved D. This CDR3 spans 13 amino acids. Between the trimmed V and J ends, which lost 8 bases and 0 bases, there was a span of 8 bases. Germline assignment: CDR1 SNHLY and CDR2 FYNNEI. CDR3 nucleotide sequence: TGTGCCAGCCGGGTGCATAGCAATCAGCCCCAGCATTTT. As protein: CASRVHSNQPQHF.

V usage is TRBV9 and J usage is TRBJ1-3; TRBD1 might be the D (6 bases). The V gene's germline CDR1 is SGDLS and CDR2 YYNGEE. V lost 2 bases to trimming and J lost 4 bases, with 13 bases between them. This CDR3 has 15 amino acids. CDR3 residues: CASSVTSGGGNTIYF. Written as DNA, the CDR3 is TGTGCCAGCAGCGTGACCTCCGGGGGCGGAAACACCATATATTTT.

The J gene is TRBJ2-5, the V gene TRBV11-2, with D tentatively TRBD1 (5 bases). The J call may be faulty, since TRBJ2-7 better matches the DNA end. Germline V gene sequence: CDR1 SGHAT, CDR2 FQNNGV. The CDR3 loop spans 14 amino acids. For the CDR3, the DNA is TGTGCCAGCACCCAATGGGGCCTCTCCTACGAGCAGTACTTC. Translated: CASTQWGLSYEQYF.

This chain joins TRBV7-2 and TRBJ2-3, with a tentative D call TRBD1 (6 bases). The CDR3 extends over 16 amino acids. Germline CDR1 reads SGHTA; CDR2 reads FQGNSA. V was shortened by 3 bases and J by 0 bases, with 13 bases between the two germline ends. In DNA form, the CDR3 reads TGTGCCAGCAGCTTTAGCCAGGGGAAAAGCACAGATACGCAGTATTTT. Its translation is CASSFSQGKSTDTQYF.

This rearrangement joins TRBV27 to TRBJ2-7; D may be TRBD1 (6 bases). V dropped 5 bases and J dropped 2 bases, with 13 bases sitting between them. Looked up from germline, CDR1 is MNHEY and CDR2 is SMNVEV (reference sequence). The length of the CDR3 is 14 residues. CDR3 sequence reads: CASSLQGNAYEQYF. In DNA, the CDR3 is TGTGCCAGCAGTCTTCAGGGGAATGCCTACGAGCAGTACTTC.

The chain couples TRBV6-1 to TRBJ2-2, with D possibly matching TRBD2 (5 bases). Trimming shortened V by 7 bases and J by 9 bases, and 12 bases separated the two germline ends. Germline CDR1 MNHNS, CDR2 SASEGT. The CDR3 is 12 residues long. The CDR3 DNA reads TGTGCCAGCACCAGACTAAGCCGGGAGCTGTTTTTT. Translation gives CASTRLSRELFF.

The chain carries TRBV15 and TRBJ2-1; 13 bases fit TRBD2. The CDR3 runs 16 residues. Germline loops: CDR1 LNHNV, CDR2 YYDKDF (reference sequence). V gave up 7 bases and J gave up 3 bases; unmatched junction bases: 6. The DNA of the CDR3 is TGTGCCACCACCGATCGACTAGCGGGAGGCTACAATGAGCAGTTCTTC. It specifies CATTDRLAGGYNEQFF.

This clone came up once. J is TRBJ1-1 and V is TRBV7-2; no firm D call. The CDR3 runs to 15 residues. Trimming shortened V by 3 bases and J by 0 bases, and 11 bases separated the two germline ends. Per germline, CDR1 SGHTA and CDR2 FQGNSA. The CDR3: CASSFIGGMNTEAFF. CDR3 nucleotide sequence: TGTGCCAGCAGCTTCATAGGTGGAATGAACACTGAAGCTTTCTTT.

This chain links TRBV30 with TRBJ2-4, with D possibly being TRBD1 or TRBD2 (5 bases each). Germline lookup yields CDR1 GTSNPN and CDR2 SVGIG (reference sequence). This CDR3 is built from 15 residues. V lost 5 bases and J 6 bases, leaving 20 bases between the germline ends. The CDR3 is CAWRGHGSSGNIQYF. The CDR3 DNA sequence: TGTGCCTGGCGGGGCCATGGTAGTTCTGGAAACATTCAGTACTTC. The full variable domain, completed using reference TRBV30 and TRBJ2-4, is SQTIHQWPATLVQPVGSPLSLECTVEGTSNPNLYWYRQAAGRGLQLLFYSVGIGQISSEVPQNLSASRPQDRQFILSSKKLLLSDSGFYLCAWRGHGSSGNIQYFGAGTRLSVL.

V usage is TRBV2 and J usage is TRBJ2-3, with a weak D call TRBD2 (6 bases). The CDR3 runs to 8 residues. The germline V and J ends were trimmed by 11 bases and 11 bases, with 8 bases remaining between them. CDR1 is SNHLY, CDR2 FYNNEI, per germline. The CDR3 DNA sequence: TGTGCCCCCGGGGGGCAGTATTTT. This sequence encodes CAPGGQYF.

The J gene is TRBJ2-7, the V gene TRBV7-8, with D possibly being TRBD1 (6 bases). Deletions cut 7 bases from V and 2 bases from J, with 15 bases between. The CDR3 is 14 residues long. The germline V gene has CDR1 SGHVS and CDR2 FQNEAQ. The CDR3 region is CASIPGHPAYEQYF. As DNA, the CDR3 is TGTGCCAGCATACCGGGACACCCAGCCTACGAGCAGTACTTC.

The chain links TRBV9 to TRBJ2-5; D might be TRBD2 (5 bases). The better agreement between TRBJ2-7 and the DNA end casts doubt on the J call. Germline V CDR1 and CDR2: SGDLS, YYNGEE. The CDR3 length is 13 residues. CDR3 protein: CASSSGESYEQYF. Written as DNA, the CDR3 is TGTGCCAGCAGCAGTGGGGAGAGCTACGAGCAGTACTTC.

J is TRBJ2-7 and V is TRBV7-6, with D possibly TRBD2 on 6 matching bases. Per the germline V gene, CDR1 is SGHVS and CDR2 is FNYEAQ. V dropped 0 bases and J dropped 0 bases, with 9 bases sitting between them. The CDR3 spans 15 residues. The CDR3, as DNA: TGTGCCAGCAGCTTAGCCCCTAGCGACTCCTACGAGCAGTACTTC. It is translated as CASSLAPSDSYEQYF. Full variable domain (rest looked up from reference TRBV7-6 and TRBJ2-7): GAGVSQSPRYKVTKRGQDVALRCDPISGHVSLYWYRQALGQGPEFLTYFNYEAQQDKSGLPNDRFSAERPEGSISTLTIQRTEQRDSAMYRCASSLAPSDSYEQYFGPGTRLTVT.

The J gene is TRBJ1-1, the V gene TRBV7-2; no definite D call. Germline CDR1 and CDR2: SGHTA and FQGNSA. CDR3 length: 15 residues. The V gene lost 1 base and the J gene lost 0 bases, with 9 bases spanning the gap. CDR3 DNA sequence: TGTGCCAGCAGCTTAGTAGGGCAGATGAACACTGAAGCTTTCTTT. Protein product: CASSLVGQMNTEAFF.